This record looks at one TCR beta chain sequence and its context. Its antigen remains unidentified. The data were taken from a study of blood T cells in healthy people across ages. Study-level findings and limits: Observed TCR beta diversity per million T cells went down as age went up. This fall followed a roughly linear course with age. The unsorted PBMCs prevented any conclusive comparison of naive versus antigen-experienced cells. A strong correlation was seen between TCR beta diversity and naive T cell percentage.

Combining a sample-barcoded 5' primer with a J-beta primer mix, a second PCR ran for 7 to 11 cycles. TCRdb ran MiXCR on the 5' RACE reads and lists one entry per CDR3 protein. The sample consists of some 1.4 million distinct CDR3 sequences, around 39% of them appearing once. Germline values: CDR1 SGHRS, CDR2 YFSETQ. This CDR3 region has 15 residues. Trimming pared 0 bases from V and 0 bases from J, leaving 9 bases between. The people who gave samples were healthy Caucasians from Russia, aged about 6 to 95. This TCR was sampled from a woman aged 18-29 years in good health. The chain couples TRBV5-1 to TRBJ1-2; weak D call: TRBD1 (5 bases). Sequenced input: blood. CDR3: CASSLGDAANYGYTF. The CDR3 DNA sequence: TGCGCCAGCAGCTTGGGGGACGCAGCTAACTATGGCTACACCTTC.